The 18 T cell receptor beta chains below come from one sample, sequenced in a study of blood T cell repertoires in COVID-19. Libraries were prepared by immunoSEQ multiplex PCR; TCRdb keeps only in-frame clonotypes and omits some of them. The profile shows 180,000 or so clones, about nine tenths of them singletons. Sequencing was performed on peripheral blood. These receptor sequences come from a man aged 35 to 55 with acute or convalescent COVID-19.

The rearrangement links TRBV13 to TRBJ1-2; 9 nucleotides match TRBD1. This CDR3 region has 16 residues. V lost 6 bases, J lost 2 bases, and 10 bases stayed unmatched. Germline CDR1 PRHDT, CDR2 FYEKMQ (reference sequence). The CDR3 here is CASRRDREGSNYGYTF. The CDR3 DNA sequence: TGTGCCAGCAGGAGGGACAGGGAAGGTTCCAACTATGGCTACACCTTC.

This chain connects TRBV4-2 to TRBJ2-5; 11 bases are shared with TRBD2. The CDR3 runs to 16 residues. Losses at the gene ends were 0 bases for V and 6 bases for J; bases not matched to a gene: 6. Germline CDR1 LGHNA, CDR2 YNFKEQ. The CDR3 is CASSQDLAGGLQTQYF. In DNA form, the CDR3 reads TGTGCCAGCAGCCAAGATCTAGCGGGGGGTTTACAGACCCAGTACTTC.

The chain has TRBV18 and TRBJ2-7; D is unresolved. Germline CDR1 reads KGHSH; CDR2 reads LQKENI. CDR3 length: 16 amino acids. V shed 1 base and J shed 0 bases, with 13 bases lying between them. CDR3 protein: CASSPLDTPLSYEQYF. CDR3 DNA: TGTGCCAGCTCACCACTAGACACCCCACTCTCCTACGAGCAGTACTTC.

CDR3 amino acids: CASSHLTGLGTGELFF. The CDR3 DNA sequence: TGCGCCAGCAGCCACCTCACAGGGCTGGGGACCGGGGAGCTGTTTTTT. The V gene is TRBV4-3, the J gene TRBJ2-2, with a weak D call TRBD1 (6 bases). Trimming left V 3 bases short and J 5 bases short, with 16 bases between. The CDR3 length is 16 residues. CDR1 and CDR2 from the germline V gene are LGHNA and YSLEER.

CDR3 nucleotide sequence: TGTGCCAGCAAGGGACTAGCGGGACAGCAGTTCTTC. This sequence encodes CASKGLAGQQFF. The chain couples TRBV6-5 to TRBJ2-1, with 13 positions matching TRBD2. The CDR3 runs to 12 residues. Germline assignment: CDR1 MNHEY and CDR2 SVGAGI. The trim removed 7 bases at V and 11 bases at J, leaving 2 bases unmatched.

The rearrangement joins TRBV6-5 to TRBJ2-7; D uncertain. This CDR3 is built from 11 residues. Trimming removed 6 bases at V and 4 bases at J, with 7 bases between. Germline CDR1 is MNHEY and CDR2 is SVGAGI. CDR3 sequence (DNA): TGTGCCAGCAGACATGGTTACGAGCAGTACTTC. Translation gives CASRHGYEQYF.

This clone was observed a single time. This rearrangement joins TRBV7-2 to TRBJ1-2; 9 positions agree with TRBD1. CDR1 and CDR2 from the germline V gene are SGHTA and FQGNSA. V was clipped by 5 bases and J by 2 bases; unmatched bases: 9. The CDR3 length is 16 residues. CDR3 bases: TGTGCCAGCAGCCTATCCGGACAGGGGACCAACTATGGCTACACCTTC. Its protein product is CASSLSGQGTNYGYTF.

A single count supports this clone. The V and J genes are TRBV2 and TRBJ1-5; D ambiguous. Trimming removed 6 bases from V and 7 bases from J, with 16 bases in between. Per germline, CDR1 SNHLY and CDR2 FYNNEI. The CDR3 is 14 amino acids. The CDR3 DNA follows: TGTGCCAGCAGCGGGGAGGTCAGTTACCAGCCCCAGCATTTT. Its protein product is CASSGEVSYQPQHF.

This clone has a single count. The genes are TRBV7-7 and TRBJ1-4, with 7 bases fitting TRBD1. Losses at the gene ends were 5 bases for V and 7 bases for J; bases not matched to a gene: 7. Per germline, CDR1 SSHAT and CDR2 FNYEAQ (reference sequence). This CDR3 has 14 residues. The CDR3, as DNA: TGTGCCAGCAGCCCGGGACAGCTTAGTGAAAAACTGTTTTTT. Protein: CASSPGQLSEKLFF.

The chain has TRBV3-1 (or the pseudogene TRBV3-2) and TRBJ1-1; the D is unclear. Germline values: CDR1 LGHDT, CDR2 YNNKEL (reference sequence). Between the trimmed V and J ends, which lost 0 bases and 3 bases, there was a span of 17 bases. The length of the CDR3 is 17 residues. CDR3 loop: CASSQDELPKPYTEAFF. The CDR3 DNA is TGTGCCAGCAGCCAAGATGAACTACCCAAGCCGTACACTGAAGCTTTCTTT.

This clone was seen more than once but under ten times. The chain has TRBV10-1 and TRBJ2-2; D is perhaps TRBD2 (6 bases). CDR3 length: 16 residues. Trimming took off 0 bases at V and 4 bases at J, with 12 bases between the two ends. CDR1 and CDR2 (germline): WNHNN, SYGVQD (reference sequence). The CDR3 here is CASSESGGIITGELFF. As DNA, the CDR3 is TGCGCCAGCAGTGAGTCGGGAGGTATCATCACCGGGGAGCTGTTTTTT.

The CDR3, as DNA: TGCGCCAGCAGCCAAGAAGACAGCCGGAATTCACCCCTCCACTTT. Protein: CASSQEDSRNSPLHF. The V call is TRBV4-3, the J call TRBJ1-6, with D possibly matching TRBD1 (5 bases). V was trimmed by 0 bases and J by 7 bases, leaving 10 bases between them. Germline CDR1 reads LGHNA; CDR2 reads YSLEER. CDR3 length: 15 residues.

CDR3 DNA sequence: TGTGCCAGCAAACCGGACAGGGGGAACACTGAAGCTTTCTTT. This translates into CASKPDRGNTEAFF. This rearrangement joins TRBV27 to TRBJ1-1; 9 nucleotides match TRBD1. The trim removed 7 bases at V and 1 base at J, leaving 4 bases unmatched. Germline CDR1 is MNHEY and CDR2 is SMNVEV (reference sequence). The CDR3 is 14 residues long.

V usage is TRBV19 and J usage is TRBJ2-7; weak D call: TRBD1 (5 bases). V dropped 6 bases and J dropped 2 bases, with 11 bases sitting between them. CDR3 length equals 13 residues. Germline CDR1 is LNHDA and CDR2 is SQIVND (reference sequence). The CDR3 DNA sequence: TGTGCCAGTAGCCTCGACAGTACCTACGAGCAGTACTTC. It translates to CASSLDSTYEQYF. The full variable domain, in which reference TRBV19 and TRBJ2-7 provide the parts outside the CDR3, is DGGITQSPKYLFRKEGQNVTLSCEQNLNHDAMYWYRQDPGQGLRLIYYSQIVNDFQKGDIAEGYSVSREKKESFPLTVTSAQKNPTAFYLCASSLDSTYEQYFGPGTRLTVT.

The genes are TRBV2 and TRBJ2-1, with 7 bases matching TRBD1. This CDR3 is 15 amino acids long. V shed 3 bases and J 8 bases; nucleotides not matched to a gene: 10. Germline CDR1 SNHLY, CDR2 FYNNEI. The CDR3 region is CASSDLDRRVDEQFF. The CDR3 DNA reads TGTGCCAGCAGTGACCTGGACAGGCGGGTTGATGAGCAGTTCTTC.

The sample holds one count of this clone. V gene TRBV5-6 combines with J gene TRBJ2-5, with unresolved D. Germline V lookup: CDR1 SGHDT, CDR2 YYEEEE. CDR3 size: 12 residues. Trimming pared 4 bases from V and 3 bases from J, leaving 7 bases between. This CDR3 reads CASSNYKETQYF. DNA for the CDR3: TGTGCCAGCAGCAACTATAAAGAGACCCAGTACTTC.

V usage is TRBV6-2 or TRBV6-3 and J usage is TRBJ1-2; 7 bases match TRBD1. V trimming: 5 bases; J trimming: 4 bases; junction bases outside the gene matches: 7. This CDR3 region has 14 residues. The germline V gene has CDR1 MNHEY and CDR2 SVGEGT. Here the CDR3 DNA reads TGTGCCAGCAGTACCCCGACAGGGCGCTATGGCTACACCTTC. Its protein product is CASSTPTGRYGYTF.

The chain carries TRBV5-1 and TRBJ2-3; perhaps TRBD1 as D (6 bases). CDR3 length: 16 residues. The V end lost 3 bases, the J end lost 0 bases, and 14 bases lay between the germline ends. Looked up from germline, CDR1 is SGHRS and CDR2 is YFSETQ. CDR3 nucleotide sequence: TGCGCCAGCAGCTCCAACAGGGCCCCTAGCACAGATACGCAGTATTTT. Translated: CASSSNRAPSTDTQYF.